This passage covers 31 T cell receptor beta chains from one sample sequenced in a study of radiotherapy plus CTLA-4 blockade in lung cancer. Libraries were prepared by immunoSEQ multiplex PCR; TCRdb keeps only in-frame clonotypes and omits some of them. This table has roughly 63,000 clones, 65% to 80% appearing once. The sample in question was peripheral blood, obtained from a patient treated with radiotherapy plus ipilimumab. The receptors come from a human donor with non-small cell lung cancer whose response to radiotherapy plus ipilimumab could not be evaluated.

The chain is built from TRBV7-8 and TRBJ1-2; D perhaps matches TRBD1 (5 bases). CDR3 length equals 14 residues. Deletions cut 4 bases from V and 0 bases from J, with 9 bases between. Germline loops: CDR1 SGHVS, CDR2 FQNEAQ. The CDR3 loop reads CASSSRQSNYGYTF. The CDR3 bases are TGTGCCAGCAGCTCCCGACAGTCTAACTATGGCTACACCTTC.

This clone was counted a single time. The chain has TRBV27 and TRBJ2-7; 8 bases line up with TRBD1. Per the germline V gene, CDR1 is MNHEY and CDR2 is SMNVEV (reference sequence). V dropped 4 bases and J dropped 3; count of bases not matched to a gene: 5. CDR3 size: 14 residues. CDR3 sequence (DNA): TGTGCCAGCAGTTCCCGGACAGGGAACTACGAGCAGTACTTC. Translated: CASSSRTGNYEQYF.

The chain recombines TRBV19 with TRBJ1-4, with a possible D match to TRBD1 (5 bases). V was shortened by 9 bases and J by 4 bases, with 12 bases between the two germline ends. Germline CDR1 reads LNHDA; CDR2 reads SQIVND (reference sequence). The CDR3 contains 13 residues. The CDR3 DNA reads TGTGCCAGCTCCTGGGGGGGTAATGAAAAACTGTTTTTT. Translating gives CASSWGGNEKLFF.

The chain recombines TRBV9 with TRBJ1-2, with D possibly being TRBD1 (6 bases). V was shortened by 6 bases and J by 4 bases, with 13 bases between the two germline ends. Looked up from germline, CDR1 is SGDLS and CDR2 is YYNGEE. The CDR3 sequence is 13 residues long. The CDR3 sequence is CASNIQGPYGYTF. CDR3 nucleotide sequence: TGTGCCAGCAACATACAGGGCCCCTATGGCTACACCTTC. The variable domain in full, with the rest retrieved from reference TRBV9 and TRBJ1-2, is DSGVTQTPKHLITATGQRVTLRCSPRSGDLSVYWYQQSLDQGLQFLIQYYNGEERAKGNILERFSAQQFPDLHSELNLSSLELGDSALYFCASNIQGPYGYTFGSGTRLTVV.

This sequence joins TRBV6-4 and TRBJ2-1, with D tentatively TRBD1 (5 bases). The germline V and J ends were trimmed by 4 bases and 7 bases, with 14 bases remaining between them. The CDR3 length is 14 residues. Germline V gene lookup returns CDR1 MRHNA and CDR2 SNTAGT. The CDR3 is CASSVGPGWNEQFF. The CDR3 nucleotides are TGTGCCAGCAGTGTGGGGCCGGGTTGGAATGAGCAGTTCTTC.

The chain has TRBV7-2 and TRBJ2-5; weak D call: TRBD2 (5 bases). The CDR3 contains 14 residues. The V end lost 4 bases, the J end lost 5 bases, and 14 bases lay between the germline ends. Germline CDR1 is SGHTA and CDR2 is FQGNSA. The CDR3 region is CASSSGYSGETQYF. CDR3 DNA sequence: TGTGCCAGCAGCTCGGGTTACAGCGGTGAGACCCAGTACTTC.

The V and J genes are TRBV28 and TRBJ2-7, with TRBD1 identical over 10 bases. The J segment lost 2 bases and the V segment lost 4 bases, leaving 8 bases of the junction unmatched. The CDR3 consists of 16 residues. Germline V gene sequence: CDR1 MDHEN, CDR2 SYDVKM. CDR3 residues: CASSSTGQGTPYEQYF. In DNA, the CDR3 is TGTGCCAGCAGTTCAACGGGACAGGGGACCCCCTACGAGCAGTACTTC.

With respect to this clone: A junction boundary mismatches the germline segment, possibly from a read error. The chain links TRBV10-3 to TRBJ2-7; D gene unclear. In germline, CDR1 is ENHRY, CDR2 SYGVKD. CDR3 length: 14 amino acids. The CDR3 region has the DNA TGTGCCAGCAGTTTCTCCTCCTTCTCCTACGAGCAGTACTTC. Its protein is CASSFSSFSYEQYF.

The chain is built from TRBV5-1 and TRBJ2-5; TRBD1 agrees at 8 bases. The CDR3 contains 15 residues. V was pared by 2 bases and J by 1 base, with 4 bases of the junction left unmatched. Looked up from germline, CDR1 is SGHRS and CDR2 is YFSETQ. CDR3 amino acids: CASSLADRGQETQYF. The DNA for the CDR3 is TGCGCCAGCAGCTTAGCCGACAGGGGCCAAGAGACCCAGTACTTC.

This clone has just a few counts. This CDR3 reads CASSRESYNEQFF. The CDR3 DNA reads TGTGCCAGCAGCCGGGAGTCCTACAATGAGCAGTTCTTC. This chain uses TRBV5-4 with TRBJ2-1, with D possibly being TRBD2 (6 bases). The CDR3 totals 13 residues. Trimming stripped 4 bases from V and 1 base from J, with 6 bases between. Germline-derived CDR1 and CDR2 are SGHNT and YYREEE (reference sequence).

This clone was picked up a small number of times. The rearrangement joins TRBV30 to TRBJ1-6, with D perhaps matching TRBD1 (6 bases). Germline CDR1 GTSNPN, CDR2 SVGIG (reference sequence). Deletions cut 6 bases from V and 4 bases from J, with 10 bases between. The CDR3 consists of 13 residues. The CDR3 nucleotides are TGTGCCTGTAAGGGGGAGTATAATTCACCCCTCCACTTT. This codes for CACKGEYNSPLHF. Supplemented by reference TRBV30 and TRBJ1-6, the full variable domain reads SQTIHQWPATLVQPVGSPLSLECTVEGTSNPNLYWYRQAAGRGLQLLFYSVGIGQISSEVPQNLSASRPQDRQFILSSKKLLLSDSGFYLCACKGEYNSPLHFGNGTRLTVT.

The CDR3: CASSPRQGGETQYF. In nucleotides, the CDR3 is TGTGCCAGCAGCCCCCGACAGGGAGGAGAGACCCAGTACTTC. V usage is TRBV11-3 and J usage is TRBJ2-5, with D perhaps TRBD1 (7 bases). V dropped 5 bases and J dropped 4 bases, with 14 bases sitting between them. Germline CDR1 reads SGHNT; CDR2 reads YENEEA. The length of the CDR3 is 14 residues.

The chain links TRBV25-1 to TRBJ1-3; TRBD1 matches 11 bases. The V segment lost 6 bases and the J segment 7 bases; nucleotides outside the gene matches: 8. Germline loops: CDR1 MGHDK, CDR2 SYGVNS. The CDR3 contains 15 residues. CDR3 DNA sequence: TGTGCCAGCAGCCAGGGACAGGGGGTAATGAACACCATATATTTT. Its translation: CASSQGQGVMNTIYF.

This sequence joins TRBV5-6 and TRBJ1-1, with D possibly matching TRBD1 (5 bases). The CDR3 runs 15 residues. V lost 3 bases, J lost 1 base, and 13 bases lay in between. The germline V gene has CDR1 SGHDT and CDR2 YYEEEE. This CDR3 reads CASSSPTAANTEAFF. For the CDR3, the DNA is TGTGCCAGCAGCTCCCCGACAGCCGCGAACACTGAAGCTTTCTTT.

The CDR3 loop reads CASSYPASGIDNEQFF. In DNA, the CDR3 is TGTGCCAGCAGTTACCCGGCTAGCGGAATAGACAATGAGCAGTTCTTC. V and J are TRBV6-6 and TRBJ2-1; 7 bases are a match to TRBD2. V shed 2 bases, J shed 5 bases, and the junction held 9 bases outside the gene matches. CDR3 length: 16 residues. Germline CDR1 reads MNHNY; CDR2 reads SVGAGI (reference sequence).

The J gene is TRBJ1-2, the V gene TRBV2, with 9 bases lining up with TRBD1. This CDR3 region has 14 residues. Germline assignment: CDR1 SNHLY and CDR2 FYNNEI. Trimming cost V 9 bases and J 2 bases; bases outside gene matches: 7. Here the CDR3 DNA reads TGTGCCAGACCTAATGGACAGGGGAACTATGGCTACACCTTC. It codes for CARPNGQGNYGYTF.

The gene calls are TRBV15 and TRBJ2-1, with 9 bases that match TRBD2. This CDR3 is built from 14 residues. Germline CDR1 is LNHNV and CDR2 is YYDKDF (reference sequence). The ends lost 4 bases at V and 4 bases at J; junction bases unmatched: 2. The CDR3 bases are TGTGCCACCAGCAATAGCGGGAGATACAATGAGCAGTTCTTC. This codes for CATSNSGRYNEQFF.

The V and J genes are TRBV5-1 and TRBJ2-4; 7 bases agree with TRBD1. The ends lost 0 bases at V and 8 bases at J; junction bases unmatched: 2. Germline V CDR1 and CDR2: SGHRS, YFSETQ. The CDR3 contains 13 residues. The CDR3 DNA reads as TGCGCCAGCAGCTTGGACAGGGGAGACATTCAGTACTTC. This sequence encodes CASSLDRGDIQYF. Based on the CDR3 plus reference TRBV5-1 and TRBJ2-4, the full variable domain is KAGVTQTPRYLIKTRGQQVTLSCSPISGHRSVSWYQQTPGQGLQFLFEYFSETQRNKGNFPGRFSGRQFSNSRSEMNVSTLELGDSALYLCASSLDRGDIQYFGAGTRLSVL.

As to this clone: The germline gene is not matched at one end of the junction; a read error may be the cause. This chain links TRBV7-2 with TRBJ2-3; TRBD2 agrees at 7 bases. Germline loops: CDR1 SGHTA, CDR2 FQGNSA. CDR3 length: 16 residues. The CDR3 DNA is TGTGCCAGCACCTTAGGACTAGGATTTATCACAGATACGCAGTATTTT. This encodes CASTLGLGFITDTQYF.

The rearrangement links TRBV6-6 to TRBJ1-3; D possibly corresponds to TRBD1 (5 bases). The CDR3 contains 11 residues. Germline loops: CDR1 MNHNY, CDR2 SVGAGI (reference sequence). Trimming took off 2 bases at V and 13 bases at J, with 9 bases between the two ends. The CDR3 region is CASSYGDRIYF. CDR3 DNA: TGTGCCAGCAGTTACGGAGACAGAATATATTTT.

V usage is TRBV5-1 and J usage is TRBJ1-1, with TRBD1 as a possible D gene (5 bases). CDR1 SGHRS and CDR2 YFSETQ come from the germline V gene. The CDR3 length is 15 residues. V was pared by 0 bases and J by 1 base, with 10 bases between. CDR3 sequence: CASSLAGGSNTEAFF. Here the CDR3 DNA reads TGCGCCAGCAGCTTGGCGGGGGGGTCGAACACTGAAGCTTTCTTT.

The CDR3 region has the DNA TGTGCCAGCAGTTTATCTCAGGGAAGATCCTATGGCTACACCTTC. This codes for CASSLSQGRSYGYTF. The rearrangement joins TRBV27 to TRBJ1-2; maybe TRBD1 (5 bases). CDR3 length equals 15 residues. Germline V CDR1 and CDR2: MNHEY, SMNVEV (reference sequence). The V end lost 0 bases, the J end lost 4 bases, and 12 bases lay between the germline ends.

The chain carries TRBV27 and TRBJ2-5, with TRBD2 matching over 10 bases. The CDR3 sequence is 15 residues long. Germline lookup yields CDR1 MNHEY and CDR2 SMNVEV (reference sequence). The V and J ends lost 4 bases and 2 bases, in that order; junction bases with no gene match: 4. CDR3 sequence: CASSSRTSGQETQYF. The CDR3 DNA follows: TGTGCCAGCAGTTCAAGGACTAGCGGACAAGAGACCCAGTACTTC.

This clone has just one count. The chain employs TRBV4-2 and TRBJ2-1; TRBD2 agrees at 11 bases. V trimming: 1 base; J trimming: 10 bases; junction bases outside the gene matches: 15. CDR3 length: 18 residues. Germline V gene data show CDR1 as LGHNA and CDR2 as YNFKEQ. The CDR3 here is CASSQVGSTSGDAKEQFF. DNA of the CDR3: TGTGCCAGCAGCCAAGTCGGATCGACTAGCGGGGACGCGAAGGAGCAGTTCTTC.

The V and J genes are TRBV5-1 and TRBJ1-3; 10 nucleotides agree with TRBD1. V was pared by 2 bases and J by 2 bases, with 1 base of the junction left unmatched. This CDR3 spans 15 amino acids. From germline, CDR1 is SGHRS and CDR2 YFSETQ. As DNA, the CDR3 is TGCGCCAGCAGCTTAGGGACAGGGGCTGGAAACACCATATATTTT. Amino acids: CASSLGTGAGNTIYF. Together with reference TRBV5-1 and TRBJ1-3, the CDR3 gives the full variable domain: KAGVTQTPRYLIKTRGQQVTLSCSPISGHRSVSWYQQTPGQGLQFLFEYFSETQRNKGNFPGRFSGRQFSNSRSEMNVSTLELGDSALYLCASSLGTGAGNTIYFGEGSWLTVV.

The V and J genes are TRBV30 and TRBJ2-5, with D uncertain. V was cut by 2 bases and J by 4 bases, with 14 bases left in between. This CDR3 region has 14 residues. Per germline, CDR1 GTSNPN and CDR2 SVGIG (reference sequence). The CDR3 DNA follows: TGTGCCTGGAGTCCAGACTTGACGGCAGAGACCCAGTACTTC. This codes for CAWSPDLTAETQYF. Full variable domain (outside the CDR3, taken from reference TRBV30 and TRBJ2-5): SQTIHQWPATLVQPVGSPLSLECTVEGTSNPNLYWYRQAAGRGLQLLFYSVGIGQISSEVPQNLSASRPQDRQFILSSKKLLLSDSGFYLCAWSPDLTAETQYFGPGTRLLVL.

Only a few counts were recorded for this clone. The chain uses TRBV18 and TRBJ1-1, with D possibly being TRBD1 (5 bases). Germline V gives CDR1 KGHSH, CDR2 LQKENI. V gave up 5 bases and J gave up 1 base, with 8 bases separating them. This CDR3 has 13 residues. The CDR3 DNA is TGTGCCAGCTCATTAACAGGGAACACTGAAGCTTTCTTT. Protein product: CASSLTGNTEAFF.

The V call is TRBV15, the J call TRBJ2-7; 10 nucleotides agree with TRBD1. In germline, CDR1 is LNHNV, CDR2 YYDKDF (reference sequence). The CDR3 has 15 amino acids. V lost 5 bases and J lost 3; bases outside the gene matches: 7. CDR3 DNA: TGTGCCACCAGCTTAGACAGGGGGCTAATCTACGAGCAGTACTTC. Amino acids: CATSLDRGLIYEQYF.

The chain's CDR3 is CASSQDRSHSYEQYF. The CDR3 coding sequence is TGTGCCAGCAGCCAAGACAGGTCACACTCCTACGAGCAGTACTTC. The rearrangement joins TRBV4-2 to TRBJ2-7; D gene ambiguous. Trimming removed 0 bases at V and 0 bases at J, with 9 bases between. In germline, CDR1 is LGHNA, CDR2 YNFKEQ. The CDR3 totals 15 residues.

This clone occurred once. In DNA, the CDR3 is TGTGCCAGCAGCTTAGAAGTTTGGAGGGAATTCTACGAGCAGTACTTC. Translation: CASSLEVWREFYEQYF. The chain is built from TRBV11-3 and TRBJ2-7, with D possibly matching TRBD2 (6 bases). The V end was cut by 0 bases, the J end by 3 bases, with 15 bases between. The germline CDR1 and CDR2 sequences are SGHNT and YENEEA. This CDR3 has 16 residues.

This sequence joins TRBV6-1 and TRBJ2-2; D is possibly TRBD2 (5 bases). Trimming left V 4 bases short and J 4 bases short, with 19 bases between. Germline V gives CDR1 MNHNS, CDR2 SASEGT. This CDR3 comprises 17 residues. The DNA of the CDR3 is TGTGCCAGCAGTGGGGATACAGCCAACGGGGTCACCGGGGAGCTGTTTTTT. This codes for CASSGDTANGVTGELFF.